One and the same sample provided the 30 T cell receptor beta chains below, sequenced in a study of T cells after yellow fever vaccination. TCRdb re-derived calls from the 5' RACE reads in MiXCR, one entry per CDR3 protein. The sample lists 340,000 or so distinct CDR3 sequences; 12% were seen once. Sequenced here: CD4+ T cells sorted from PBMCs, sampled 15 days after the yellow fever booster vaccination. The receptors were gathered from a man between 18 and 35 years old who received the YFV17D yellow fever vaccine.

This chain joins TRBV3-1 and TRBJ2-1, with TRBD1 matching 10 bases. Germline assignment: CDR1 LGHDT and CDR2 YNNKEL (reference sequence). Unmatched junction bases numbered 9, after V lost 4 bases and J lost 6 bases. The CDR3 is 16 amino acids. CDR3 in amino acids: CASSPRQGASGNEQFF. The CDR3 coding sequence is TGTGCCAGCAGCCCACGACAGGGGGCGTCTGGCAATGAGCAGTTCTTC.

This clonotype has more than one count but fewer than ten. V gene TRBV4-2 combines with J gene TRBJ2-1; TRBD2 matches 10 bases. Trimming removed 5 bases from V and 7 bases from J; junction bases left unmatched: 5. The germline V gene has CDR1 LGHNA and CDR2 YNFKEQ. This CDR3 spans 14 amino acids. The CDR3: CASSNSGGMNEQFF. CDR3 nucleotide sequence: TGTGCCAGCAGCAATAGCGGGGGGATGAATGAGCAGTTCTTC.

This clonotype was seen ten or more times. This rearrangement joins TRBV7-8 to TRBJ1-1, with D unresolved. CDR1 is SGHVS, CDR2 FQNEAQ, per germline. The CDR3 consists of 13 residues. V was pared by 3 bases and J by 1 base, with 6 bases between. CDR3 loop: CASSFGRNTEAFF. CDR3 coding DNA: TGTGCCAGCAGCTTCGGGAGGAACACTGAAGCTTTCTTT.

This clonotype was found a few times. This chain uses TRBV7-9 with TRBJ1-1; 9 bases are shared with TRBD1. Germline-derived CDR1 and CDR2 are SEHNR and FQNEAQ (reference sequence). The CDR3 loop spans 14 amino acids. Unmatched junction bases numbered 9, after V lost 6 bases and J lost 7 bases. The CDR3 protein is CASRAGTGRGEAFF. The CDR3 DNA is TGTGCCAGCAGGGCGGGGACAGGGAGAGGTGAAGCTTTCTTT.

There are a few counts of this clonotype. The V and J genes are TRBV30 and TRBJ2-7; TRBD1 agrees at 8 bases. The CDR3 is 12 amino acids. Germline V gene lookup returns CDR1 GTSNPN and CDR2 SVGIG (reference sequence). V lost 7 bases to trimming and J lost 2 bases; unmatched junction nucleotides: 4. CDR3 loop: CASDRGPYEQYF. In DNA form, the CDR3 reads TGTGCCTCCGACAGGGGACCCTACGAGCAGTACTTC.

This clonotype was seen only a few times. The rearrangement links TRBV27 to TRBJ1-4; no clear D gene. This CDR3 has 14 amino acids. Trimming took off 6 bases at V and 8 bases at J, with 16 bases between the two ends. Germline CDR1 is MNHEY and CDR2 is SMNVEV (reference sequence). Here the CDR3 DNA reads TGTGCCAGCAGAGCCCTCGGCCAGGACGAAAAACTGTTTTTT. Its translation: CASRALGQDEKLFF.

This clonotype appeared a few times. The chain carries TRBV11-2 and TRBJ1-6, with D unclear. This CDR3 is built from 15 residues. The V gene lost 3 bases and the J gene lost 12 bases, with 18 bases spanning the gap. The germline V gene has CDR1 SGHAT and CDR2 FQNNGV. CDR3: CASSFDARSDLPLHF. The CDR3 region has the DNA TGTGCCAGCAGCTTCGATGCTAGATCCGATCTACCCCTCCACTTT.

This clonotype was seen a few times. The chain uses TRBV12-5 and TRBJ2-5; no clear D gene. The V gene lost 1 base and the J gene lost 5 bases, with 17 bases spanning the gap. The CDR3 consists of 16 residues. Germline CDR1 reads LGHNT; CDR2 reads FRNRAP. The chain's CDR3 is CASGLGTVGVRETQYF. The CDR3 nucleotides read TGTGCTAGTGGTTTGGGTACGGTTGGGGTGCGGGAGACCCAGTACTTC.

This clonotype has only a few counts. This chain joins TRBV10-3 and TRBJ1-1, with D perhaps TRBD1 (5 bases). The germline gives CDR1 ENHRY, CDR2 SYGVKD. The CDR3 contains 13 residues. The V and J ends lost 2 bases and 6 bases respectively, with 10 bases between them. CDR3 DNA: TGTGCCATCAGTGAGACCAGGGATTCTGAAGCTTTCTTT. It codes for CAISETRDSEAFF.

V is TRBV6-5 and J is TRBJ2-5; D gene ambiguous. V lost 2 bases, J lost 5 bases, and 12 bases lay in between. The germline gives CDR1 MNHEY, CDR2 SVGAGI. The CDR3 loop spans 14 amino acids. CDR3: CASSYKGLRETQYF. The CDR3 DNA sequence: TGTGCCAGCAGTTACAAAGGGTTACGGGAGACCCAGTACTTC.

The chain recombines TRBV30 with TRBJ2-5, with 7 bases that match TRBD1. CDR3 length equals 13 residues. Unmatched junction bases numbered 9, after V lost 2 bases and J lost 9 bases. Germline CDR1 is GTSNPN and CDR2 is SVGIG (reference sequence). CDR3 sequence (DNA): TGTGCCTGGAGTAAGACCGGGCAGGGGGCCCAGTACTTC. It translates to CAWSKTGQGAQYF.

This chain connects TRBV20-1 to TRBJ1-2; D gene uncertain. Germline-derived CDR1 and CDR2 are DFQATT and SNEGSKA (reference sequence). Between the trimmed V and J ends, which lost 2 bases and 3 bases, there was a span of 10 bases. The CDR3 consists of 13 residues. The CDR3 sequence: CSARFVSDYGYTF. In nucleotides, the CDR3 is TGCAGTGCTAGATTTGTGTCCGACTATGGCTACACCTTC.

This clonotype has a handful of counts. The rearrangement uses TRBV25-1 and TRBJ2-2; D is uncertain. The V end was cut by 5 bases, the J end by 13 bases, with 14 bases between. Germline loops: CDR1 MGHDK, CDR2 SYGVNS. This CDR3 comprises 12 residues. CDR3 loop: CASSTQGRGLFF. CDR3 nucleotide sequence: TGTGCCAGCAGTACCCAAGGACGAGGGCTGTTTTTT.

This clonotype was seen a handful of times. The rearrangement uses TRBV12-3 or TRBV12-4 and TRBJ2-2; D possibly corresponds to TRBD1 (6 bases). This CDR3 comprises 13 residues. Between the trimmed V and J ends, which lost 7 bases and 8 bases, there was a span of 14 bases. The CDR3 here is CASNRGGWGELFF. For the CDR3, the DNA is TGTGCCAGCAACCGAGGGGGATGGGGGGAGCTGTTTTTT.

This clonotype was seen at least ten times. CDR3 amino acids: CASSRDRVEKLFF. DNA for the CDR3: TGCGCCAGCAGCCGAGACAGGGTTGAAAAACTGTTTTTT. The rearrangement joins TRBV4-3 to TRBJ1-4, with 7 bases that match TRBD1. Losses at the gene ends were 4 bases for V and 7 bases for J; bases not matched to a gene: 3. This CDR3 has 13 amino acids. Germline V CDR1 and CDR2: LGHNA, YSLEER.

The chain couples TRBV7-2 to TRBJ1-4, with TRBD1 matching 9 bases. CDR1 and CDR2 (germline): SGHTA, FQGNSA. J gave up 8 bases and V 1 base, and 8 bases lay outside the gene matches. This CDR3 contains 16 residues. The CDR3 sequence: CASSLVPGQGQEKLFF. CDR3 nucleotides: TGTGCCAGCAGCTTAGTGCCGGGACAGGGACAGGAAAAACTGTTTTTT.

There are a few counts of this clonotype. This rearrangement joins TRBV2 to TRBJ1-4; 7 bases are a match to TRBD1. The junction had 8 bases not matched to a gene; V was cut back by 6 bases and J by 4 bases. Germline CDR1 SNHLY, CDR2 FYNNEI. The CDR3 loop spans 15 amino acids. The chain's CDR3 is CASRRRGLSNEKLFF. CDR3 bases: TGTGCCAGCAGGAGGAGGGGGCTGAGTAATGAAAAACTGTTTTTT.

This chain links TRBV12-3 or TRBV12-4 with TRBJ1-6; perhaps TRBD1 as D (5 bases). CDR3 size: 16 residues. V was trimmed by 2 bases and J by 6 bases, leaving 14 bases between them. DNA of the CDR3: TGTGCCAGCAGTTTACTGTCGGGGGGAAGTAATTCACCCCTCCACTTT. It codes for CASSLLSGGSNSPLHF.

The chain joins TRBV7-9 to TRBJ2-3; D gene uncertain. Trimming took 5 bases from V and 5 from J, leaving 11 bases between them. The CDR3 has 13 amino acids. Germline V gives CDR1 SEHNR, CDR2 FQNEAQ (reference sequence). The CDR3, as DNA: TGTGCCAGCAGCCCAAGCTCCAGAGATACGCAGTATTTT. This sequence encodes CASSPSSRDTQYF.

This chain links TRBV27 with TRBJ1-1; possible D gene TRBD1, 5 bases. The CDR3 consists of 12 residues. Germline V CDR1 and CDR2: MNHEY, SMNVEV (reference sequence). V dropped 5 bases and J dropped 10 bases, with 14 bases sitting between them. The chain's CDR3 is CASSGGPSSAFF. CDR3 DNA sequence: TGTGCCAGCAGTGGGGGACCCTCATCAGCTTTCTTT.

This clonotype was recorded a few times. The chain joins TRBV6-5 to TRBJ1-1; D may be TRBD1 (6 bases). Trimming took off 5 bases at V and 3 bases at J, with 13 bases between the two ends. The length of the CDR3 is 14 residues. CDR1 and CDR2 (germline): MNHEY, SVGAGI. CDR3: CASSGWKGDTEAFF. Here the CDR3 DNA reads TGTGCCAGCAGTGGCTGGAAGGGGGACACTGAAGCTTTCTTT.

This chain joins TRBV7-9 and TRBJ1-2, with unresolved D. This CDR3 has 12 residues. V was trimmed by 1 base and J by 8 bases, leaving 8 bases between them. Germline V gene sequence: CDR1 SEHNR, CDR2 FQNEAQ (reference sequence). CDR3 DNA sequence: TGTGCCAGCAGCTTAGGGGATCTCGGCTACACCTTC. Its protein product is CASSLGDLGYTF.

This clonotype showed up just a few times. V usage is TRBV2 and J usage is TRBJ2-3; D is ambiguous. Deletions cut 0 bases from V and 13 bases from J, with 8 bases between. Per the germline V gene, CDR1 is SNHLY and CDR2 is FYNNEI. The CDR3 covers 11 residues. CDR3 coding DNA: TGTGCCAGCAGTGAAGCGGGATTCGAGTATTTT. Translated, it gives CASSEAGFEYF.

This clonotype was counted only a few times. The V gene is TRBV10-3, the J gene TRBJ1-6; D is perhaps TRBD1 (6 bases). Trimming took off 5 bases at V and 9 bases at J, with 11 bases between the two ends. The CDR3 loop spans 13 amino acids. CDR1 and CDR2 (germline): ENHRY, SYGVKD. The CDR3 here is CAISTGFTSPLHF. In DNA, the CDR3 is TGTGCCATCAGTACAGGGTTCACTTCACCCCTCCACTTT.

This clonotype was found a few times. The chain combines TRBV4-3 with TRBJ1-3, with D unclear. Trimming took 5 bases from V and 0 from J, leaving 8 bases between them. Germline assignment: CDR1 LGHNA and CDR2 YSLEER. This CDR3 region has 14 residues. The DNA of the CDR3 is TGCGCCAGCAGCTACCGGCTCTCTGGAAACACCATATATTTT. Its protein is CASSYRLSGNTIYF.

The table lists this clonotype with a few counts. The V call is TRBV7-6, the J call TRBJ2-2, with 7 bases identical to TRBD1. J was trimmed by 7 bases and V by 6 bases; bases with no gene match: 5. The CDR3 spans 13 residues. CDR1 is SGHVS, CDR2 FNYEAQ, per germline. In nucleotides, the CDR3 is TGTGCCAGCAGAACAGGGGCGGTCGGGGAGCTGTTTTTT. Its protein product is CASRTGAVGELFF.

This clonotype was seen only a few times. The chain is built from TRBV10-3 and TRBJ2-3; weak D call: TRBD1 (5 bases). Trimming removed 3 bases from V and 3 bases from J, with 10 bases in between. The CDR3 contains 14 residues. In germline, CDR1 is ENHRY, CDR2 SYGVKD. The DNA for the CDR3 is TGTGCCATCAGTGATCAGGGTCAAACAGATACGCAGTATTTT. Amino acids: CAISDQGQTDTQYF.

The chain carries TRBV27 and TRBJ2-3; D may be TRBD2 (5 bases). This CDR3 has 14 residues. Deletions cut 2 bases from V and 4 bases from J, with 10 bases between. Germline assignment: CDR1 MNHEY and CDR2 SMNVEV (reference sequence). The CDR3 DNA is TGTGCCAGCAGTTTACGGGGTCCCCCAGATACGCAGTATTTT. Translation gives CASSLRGPPDTQYF.

This rearrangement joins TRBV27 to TRBJ2-3; possibly TRBD2 for D (7 bases). V was trimmed by 5 bases and J by 5 bases, leaving 17 bases between them. The CDR3 consists of 15 residues. CDR1 MNHEY and CDR2 SMNVEV come from the germline V gene (reference sequence). DNA for the CDR3: TGTGCCAGCAGTCCGCGGGGGCAGGGGAAAGATACGCAGTATTTT. Its protein product is CASSPRGQGKDTQYF.

V is TRBV10-3 and J is TRBJ1-5; maybe TRBD1 (5 bases). CDR3 size: 14 residues. V was clipped by 2 bases and J by 2 bases, with 7 bases between them. Germline lookup yields CDR1 ENHRY and CDR2 SYGVKD. CDR3 in DNA: TGTGCCATCAGTGAGAGGGGAGGCAATCAGCCCCAGCATTTT. As protein: CAISERGGNQPQHF.